At least ten counts were recorded for the clone carrying this TCR beta chain. Its cognate antigen is unknown. For the library, individual cDNA molecules each received unique molecular identifiers. TCRdb re-derived calls from the RACE reads in MiXCR, one entry per CDR3 protein. The repertoire consists of approximately 400,000 distinct CDR3 sequences, with more than 4.5% occurring once and the leading ten covering approximately 2.3%. The time point here: patch test 1, 2 weeks after DPC sensitization. Treatment of the sample: therapeutic diphenylcyclopropenone sensitization with weekly scalp DPC. The sample originates from a study of human T cells and chemical hapten exposure. Overall study findings and caveats: TCRs exceeding 1 in 1000 frequency stayed unchanged with DPC sensitization.

The CDR3 is 14 residues long. Trimming at V came to 9 bases and at J to 2 bases, leaving 9 bases not matched to a gene. Per germline, CDR1 SGHTA and CDR2 FQGNSA. Sequencing used whole blood, obtained in connection with sensitization to the hapten diphenylcyclopropenone (DPC). J is TRBJ2-7 and V is TRBV7-2; TRBD2 matches at 8 bases. This TCR was recovered from a woman aged 45-60 years with alopecia areata. Some clones in this sample may be carry-over from other donors' samples. CDR3 amino acids: CASSAAGGPYEQYF. The CDR3 DNA is TGTGCCAGTTCAGCGGCGGGAGGCCCCTACGAGCAGTACTTC.